What follows are 27 T cell receptor beta chains derived from one specimen sequenced in a study of cytomegalovirus exposure and HLA in healthy donors. The PCR contained 60 Vbeta and 13 Jbeta primers. Profiling relied on immunoSEQ multiplex PCR, and the TCRdb table lists in-frame clones only, not all of them. The data contain about 160,000 clones, around 74% of them singletons. The sequencing sample was made of PBMCs. The origin of the receptors is a man younger than 35 in good health and CMV-seronegative.

This chain connects TRBV4-3 to TRBJ1-4, with 7 bases aligning to TRBD1. The junction had 10 bases not matched to a gene; V was cut back by 1 base and J by 8 bases. The CDR3 is 16 residues long. Germline CDR1 and CDR2: LGHNA and YSLEER. CDR3 sequence reads: CASSQAAEGAQEKLFF. Here the CDR3 DNA reads TGCGCCAGCAGCCAAGCGGCCGAGGGGGCGCAGGAAAAACTGTTTTTT.

There are a few counts of this clone. This chain uses TRBV14 with TRBJ2-1, with D hard to call. The CDR3 has 12 residues. CDR1 and CDR2 (germline): SGHDN, FVKESK. The V and J ends lost 6 bases and 12 bases respectively, with 15 bases between them. The CDR3 sequence is CASSRTVTGQFF. DNA for the CDR3: TGTGCCAGCAGTCGCACCGTAACGGGGCAGTTCTTC.

V gene TRBV11-2 combines with J gene TRBJ2-7; the match to TRBD2 covers 11 bases. CDR1 is SGHAT, CDR2 FQNNGV, per germline. V gave up 4 bases and J gave up 4 bases; unmatched junction bases: 6. The CDR3 has 15 residues. The DNA for the CDR3 is TGTGCCAGCAGCTCAGTAGCGGGAGGGTGGTACGAGCAGTACTTC. This codes for CASSSVAGGWYEQYF.

The DNA for the CDR3 is TGTGCCAGCAGTGAAACGGGGTCGAGCTCCTACAATGAGCAGTTCTTC. Protein product: CASSETGSSSYNEQFF. This rearrangement joins TRBV2 to TRBJ2-1; possibly TRBD2 for D (5 bases). Deletions cut 2 bases from V and 0 bases from J, with 11 bases between. The CDR3 sequence is 16 residues long. Looked up from germline, CDR1 is SNHLY and CDR2 is FYNNEI.

This rearrangement joins TRBV5-4 to TRBJ2-6; D is ambiguous. Trimming took 4 bases from V and 0 from J, leaving 8 bases between them. The germline CDR1 and CDR2 sequences are SGHNT and YYREEE (reference sequence). The CDR3 length is 15 residues. The CDR3 region is CASSPELSGANVLTF. Here the CDR3 DNA reads TGTGCCAGCAGCCCCGAACTCTCTGGGGCCAACGTCCTGACTTTC. The variable domain in full, with the rest retrieved from reference TRBV5-4 and TRBJ2-6, is ETGVTQSPTHLIKTRGQQVTLRCSSQSGHNTVSWYQQALGQGPQFIFQYYREEENGRGNFPPRFSGLQFPNYSSELNVNALELDDSALYLCASSPELSGANVLTFGAGSRLTVL.

The V gene is TRBV28, the J gene TRBJ1-2; TRBD1 is a possible D gene (5 bases). V was clipped by 2 bases and J by 8 bases, with 12 bases between them. CDR3 length: 13 amino acids. The V gene's germline CDR1 is MDHEN and CDR2 SYDVKM. The DNA for the CDR3 is TGTGCCAGCAGTTTAGTGGGGCTGCTAGGCTACACCTTC. It is translated as CASSLVGLLGYTF.

The chain joins TRBV29-1 to TRBJ2-3, with 9 bases matching TRBD2. Germline CDR1 and CDR2: SQVTM and ANQGSEA. V dropped 7 bases and J dropped 2; count of bases not matched to a gene: 7. The CDR3 has 14 amino acids. The CDR3 region has the DNA TGCAGCGCCACGCGGGGGGGGGACACAGATACGCAGTATTTT. It codes for CSATRGGDTDTQYF.

This clone occurred a few times. At one end, the junction sequence differs from germline, possibly due to a read error. The chain couples TRBV6-5 to TRBJ2-3; 8 bases map to TRBD1. Germline CDR1 and CDR2: MNHEY and SVGAGI. The CDR3 is 12 amino acids. CDR3 loop: CASSPPGQAPVF. The DNA of the CDR3 is TGTGCCAGCAGTCCCCCGGGACAGGCCCCCGTTTTT.

The chain carries TRBV9 and TRBJ1-5; D unresolved. CDR1 is SGDLS, CDR2 YYNGEE, per germline. The CDR3 totals 14 residues. Trimming took off 4 bases at V and 0 bases at J, with 8 bases between the two ends. The CDR3 region has the DNA TGTGCCAGCAGCCCTGGCCCTAGCAATCAGCCCCAGCATTTT. Its protein product is CASSPGPSNQPQHF.

V usage is TRBV11-2 and J usage is TRBJ2-7, with unresolved D. This CDR3 spans 17 amino acids. The germline V gene has CDR1 SGHAT and CDR2 FQNNGV. Trimming took off 2 bases at V and 4 bases at J, with 21 bases between the two ends. The CDR3 spells CASSLTGANSLRYEQYF. CDR3 sequence (DNA): TGTGCCAGCAGCTTAACCGGCGCCAATAGCTTGAGATACGAGCAGTACTTC.

V usage is TRBV5-4 and J usage is TRBJ1-5; D might be TRBD1 (5 bases). There are 15 residues in the CDR3. The germline V gene encodes CDR1 SGHNT and CDR2 YYREEE (reference sequence). The V gene lost 2 bases and the J gene lost 4 bases, with 13 bases spanning the gap. This CDR3 reads CASSLRGGANQPQHF. For the CDR3, the DNA is TGTGCCAGCAGCTTAAGGGGTGGGGCGAATCAGCCCCAGCATTTT.

This clone was counted a few times. This sequence joins TRBV9 and TRBJ2-3; 9 bases match TRBD1. CDR3 length equals 15 residues. The ends lost 4 bases at V and 4 bases at J; junction bases unmatched: 7. CDR1 SGDLS and CDR2 YYNGEE come from the germline V gene. This CDR3 is CASSPDRGYADTQYF. In DNA, the CDR3 is TGTGCCAGCAGCCCGGACAGGGGATACGCAGATACGCAGTATTTT.

CDR3 nucleotide sequence: TGTGCCAGCAGCTTAGCACCTGCGGGTCTCAGCCAAGAGACCCAGTACTTC. This translates into CASSLAPAGLSQETQYF. This chain connects TRBV7-6 to TRBJ2-5, with D perhaps TRBD2 (5 bases). CDR3 length: 17 amino acids. Germline CDR1 is SGHVS and CDR2 is FNYEAQ. V lost 0 bases to trimming and J lost 1 base, with 15 bases between them.

This clone turned up a few times. V usage is TRBV6-5 and J usage is TRBJ2-7, with a tentative D call TRBD1 (6 bases). CDR1 is MNHEY and CDR2 is SVGAGI in the germline V gene. V was clipped by 2 bases and J by 2 bases, with 13 bases between them. The CDR3 sequence is 15 residues long. The CDR3 DNA reads TGTGCCAGCAGTTACGGAAACAGGGCAGCCTACGAGCAGTACTTC. As protein: CASSYGNRAAYEQYF.

This clone was recorded once. The chain couples TRBV6-6 to TRBJ1-4, with 7 bases lining up with TRBD1. This CDR3 has 14 residues. Germline V gives CDR1 MNHNY, CDR2 SVGAGI (reference sequence). V dropped 2 bases and J dropped 8; count of bases not matched to a gene: 5. This CDR3 is CASSYETGREKLFF. In DNA form, the CDR3 reads TGTGCCAGCAGTTACGAGACAGGGAGGGAAAAACTGTTTTTT.

On this clone: The junction and the germline gene differ at one end; a read error may be behind it. The V and J genes are TRBV7-9 and TRBJ2-7; 14 bases line up with TRBD2. Per the germline V gene, CDR1 is SEHNR and CDR2 is FQNEAQ (reference sequence). The CDR3 is made up of 16 amino acids. The CDR3 DNA reads as TGTTCCAGCAGCGTCGGGACTAGCGGGAGAGGATACGAGCAGTACTTC. Protein product: CSSSVGTSGRGYEQYF.

The chain has TRBV10-1 and TRBJ2-5, with TRBD2 matching 7 bases. The CDR3 contains 15 residues. The V gene end was trimmed by 2 bases and the J gene end by 2 bases; junction bases not matched to a gene: 5. CDR1 WNHNN and CDR2 SYGVQD come from the germline V gene (reference sequence). CDR3 region: CASSEGLEGQETQYF. CDR3 nucleotides: TGCGCCAGCAGTGAGGGACTAGAGGGGCAAGAGACCCAGTACTTC.

The chain joins TRBV9 to TRBJ2-2, with no clear D. CDR1 SGDLS and CDR2 YYNGEE come from the germline V gene. V lost 4 bases and J lost 1, with 11 bases in between. The CDR3 is made up of 15 amino acids. CDR3 nucleotide sequence: TGTGCCAGCAGCCCGTGGAGCGAGAACACCGGGGAGCTGTTTTTT. Residues: CASSPWSENTGELFF.

The sample holds a few counts of this clone. The chain is built from TRBV18 and TRBJ1-6; D uncertain. The V gene's germline CDR1 is KGHSH and CDR2 LQKENI. This CDR3 region has 19 residues. Trimming took off 1 base at V and 0 bases at J, with 16 bases between the two ends. The CDR3 loop is CASSPQAEGGSSYNSPLHF. CDR3 sequence (DNA): TGTGCCAGCTCACCACAGGCCGAAGGAGGGAGCTCCTATAATTCACCCCTCCACTTT.

This clone is a singleton in its sample. The genes are TRBV7-2 and TRBJ2-5, with 7 bases that match TRBD1. V was clipped by 5 bases and J by 5 bases; unmatched bases: 8. Germline V gene data show CDR1 as SGHTA and CDR2 as FQGNSA. This CDR3 has 14 residues. CDR3 region: CASSADRAWETQYF. The CDR3 bases are TGTGCCAGCAGCGCCGACAGGGCCTGGGAGACCCAGTACTTC.

The chain links TRBV5-6 to TRBJ2-1; 7 positions agree with TRBD1. V lost 0 bases, J lost 15 bases, and 6 bases stayed unmatched. The CDR3 is 12 residues long. Germline loops: CDR1 SGHDT, CDR2 YYEEEE. As DNA, the CDR3 is TGTGCCAGCAGCTTGGTGGAACAGGGGCGGTTCTTC. Protein product: CASSLVEQGRFF.

This rearrangement joins TRBV6-1 to TRBJ1-1, with D unresolved. This CDR3 has 14 amino acids. The V end was cut by 3 bases, the J end by 1 base, with 9 bases between. The germline CDR1 and CDR2 sequences are MNHNS and SASEGT. CDR3 region: CASSDQLKNTEAFF. The CDR3 region has the DNA TGTGCCAGCAGTGACCAACTAAAGAACACTGAAGCTTTCTTT.

This chain uses TRBV9 with TRBJ2-3; 10 bases map to TRBD2. The V gene end was trimmed by 0 bases and the J gene end by 4 bases; junction bases not matched to a gene: 5. Germline values: CDR1 SGDLS, CDR2 YYNGEE. The CDR3 is made up of 16 amino acids. The CDR3 nucleotides read TGTGCCAGCAGCGTAGGGGCCAGCGGGAGGGCAGATACGCAGTATTTT. It codes for CASSVGASGRADTQYF.

The chain employs TRBV7-2 and TRBJ2-3, with 14 positions matching TRBD2. Germline V gene sequence: CDR1 SGHTA, CDR2 FQGNSA. The CDR3 totals 17 residues. Trimming at V came to 5 bases and at J to 7 bases, leaving 11 bases not matched to a gene. CDR3 region: CASSLSPGTSGGNTQYF. As DNA, the CDR3 is TGTGCCAGCAGCCTCAGCCCCGGGACTAGCGGGGGAAATACGCAGTATTTT.

CDR3 amino acids: CASSLDYAYEQYF. The CDR3 coding sequence is TGTGCCAGCAGCTTGGACTATGCCTACGAGCAGTACTTC. This chain uses TRBV5-4 with TRBJ2-7; D unclear. The CDR3 length is 13 residues. The V gene lost 0 bases and the J gene lost 2 bases, with 6 bases spanning the gap. CDR1 and CDR2 from the germline V gene are SGHNT and YYREEE (reference sequence).

The chain has TRBV19 and TRBJ2-7; 11 positions match TRBD2. The ends lost 5 bases at V and 1 base at J; junction bases unmatched: 4. Germline CDR1 LNHDA, CDR2 SQIVND (reference sequence). CDR3 length: 15 residues. The CDR3 sequence: CASSGLAGRSYEQYF. Here the CDR3 DNA reads TGTGCCAGTAGTGGACTAGCGGGCCGTTCCTACGAGCAGTACTTC.

The chain joins TRBV5-1 to TRBJ2-5; 9 bases line up with TRBD1. The germline CDR1 and CDR2 sequences are SGHRS and YFSETQ. The CDR3 loop spans 14 amino acids. The V segment lost 0 bases and the J segment 5 bases; nucleotides outside the gene matches: 2. CDR3 bases: TGCGCCAGCAGCTTGGGGACAGGGGTGGAGACCCAGTACTTC. Protein sequence: CASSLGTGVETQYF.